In its sample, the clone carrying this TCR beta chain was seen many times. The antigen is unknown. The data are from a study of T cells in Graves' hyperthyroidism and ophthalmopathy. Study background: Any treatment followed the collection of peripheral blood at initial diagnosis. Study-wide findings and caveats: The majority of expanded thyroid clonotypes above 0.001 also appeared in blood. The model identified upcoming ophthalmopathy a median roughly 6 months ahead of onset.

Authors of the study amplified TCR beta CDR3 regions from RNA transcripts. Researchers ran a first-round RT-PCR on the TCR CDR3 using the HTBI primer set. Using its own MiXCR run on the multiplex PCR reads, TCRdb lists one record per CDR3 protein. The data contain 300,000 or so distinct CDR3 sequences, about 15% of them singletons. The CDR3 covers 14 residues. Germline trimming cut 5 bases from V and 3 bases from J; bases unmatched to any gene: 7. CDR1 is DFQATT, CDR2 SNEGSKA, per germline (reference sequence). Cells are PBMCs isolated from roughly 9.2 ml of fresh blood. The rearrangement links TRBV20-1 to TRBJ2-7; 10 bases match TRBD1. Sequencing was carried out using blood. The TCR comes from a woman between 55 and 75 years old with Graves' ophthalmopathy. The CDR3: CSAPARDRGYEQYF. As DNA, the CDR3 is TGCAGTGCTCCGGCCCGGGACAGGGGCTACGAGCAGTACTTC.